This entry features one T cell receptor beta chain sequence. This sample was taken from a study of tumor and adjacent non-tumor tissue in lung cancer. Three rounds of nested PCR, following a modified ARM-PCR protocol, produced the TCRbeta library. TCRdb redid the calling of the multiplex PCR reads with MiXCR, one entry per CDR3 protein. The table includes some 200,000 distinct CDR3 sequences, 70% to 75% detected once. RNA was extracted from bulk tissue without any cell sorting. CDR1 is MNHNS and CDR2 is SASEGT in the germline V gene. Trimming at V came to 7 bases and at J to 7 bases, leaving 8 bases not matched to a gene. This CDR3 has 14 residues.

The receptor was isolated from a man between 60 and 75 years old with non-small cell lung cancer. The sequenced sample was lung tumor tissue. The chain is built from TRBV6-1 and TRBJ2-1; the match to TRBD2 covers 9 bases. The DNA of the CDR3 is TGTGCCAGCATCTTTAGCGGGAGTAGGAATGAGCAGTTCTTC. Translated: CASIFSGSRNEQFF.